This is a list of T cell receptor beta chains from one sample in a study of chronic HIV infection and antiretroviral therapy. Via MiXCR, TCRdb re-called the 5' RACE reads, giving one row per CDR3 protein. This sample has fewer than 40,000 distinct CDR3 sequences; approximately 7.4% occur once, and the top ten carry 2.9%. The sample comprised peripheral blood. The receptors here all came from an adult who had HIV and had not received antiretroviral therapy, or was an uninfected healthy control (not recorded which). The CDR3 runs from the conserved cysteine through the conserved F or W. D genes are given only for firm matches. Some rows have no size entry. The others give once, few or many, or a class for an expanded clone.

D | J | V | size | CDR3 | DNA
NA | TRBJ2-7 | TRBV29-1 | many | CSAEGEAEQYF | TGCAGCGCGGAGGGGGAGGCCGAGCAGTACTTC
NA | TRBJ2-2 | TRBV7-2 | NA | CASSSDGDTGELFF | TGTGCCAGCAGCTCGGACGGGGACACCGGGGAGCTGTTTTTT
TRBD2 | TRBJ2-7 | TRBV28 | many | CASSLSGTSYEQYF | TGTGCCAGCAGCCTTAGCGGGACCTCCTACGAGCAGTACTTC
NA | TRBJ2-4 | TRBV28 | many | CASSTTRTIYLAKNIQYF | TGTGCCAGCAGTACGACCCGGACAATTTATCTAGCCAAAAACATTCAGTACTTC
NA | TRBJ2-1 | TRBV20-1 | few | CSARGVRNNEQFF | TGCAGTGCTAGGGGAGTGAGGAACAATGAGCAGTTCTTC
NA | TRBJ2-5 | TRBV2 | many | CASLKDRLGETQYF | TGTGCCAGCTTAAAAGACAGGCTAGGAGAGACCCAGTACTTC
NA | TRBJ1-5 | TRBV27 | many | CASSLGRVSNQPQHF | TGTGCCAGCAGTCTTGGCAGGGTTAGCAATCAGCCCCAGCATTTT
NA | TRBJ1-1 | TRBV7-9 | NA | CASSFVENTEAFF | TGTGCCAGCAGCTTTGTGGAGAACACTGAAGCTTTCTTT
NA | TRBJ1-1 | TRBV28 | many | CASSLSGIQLMNTEAFF | TGTGCCAGCAGTTTATCAGGGATCCAGCTCATGAACACTGAAGCTTTCTTT
NA | TRBJ2-3 | TRBV9 | many | CASSVGRTDTQYF | TGTGCCAGCAGCGTAGGAAGGACAGATACGCAGTATTTT
TRBD1 | TRBJ2-7 | TRBV9 | many | CASSRDRDRVREQYF | TGTGCCAGCAGCCGAGACCGGGACAGGGTGAGGGAGCAGTACTTC
NA | TRBJ2-5 | TRBV9 | NA | CASSVGKGDPGTQYF | TGTGCCAGCAGCGTAGGGAAAGGGGATCCGGGGACCCAGTACTTC
TRBD2 | TRBJ2-3 | TRBV28 | NA | CASSSLAASTDTQYF | TGTGCCAGCAGTTCGCTAGCGGCAAGCACAGATACGCAGTATTTT
NA | TRBJ2-5 | TRBV28 | many | CASSSTRIGTQYF | TGTGCCAGCAGTTCGACTCGTATTGGGACCCAGTACTTC
NA | TRBJ2-3 | TRBV5-4 | many | CASSLGVFSTDTQYF | TGTGCCAGCAGCTTGGGGGTGTTCAGCACAGATACGCAGTATTTT
NA | TRBJ1-5 | TRBV7-8 | few | CASSLVWGTYQPQHF | TGTGCCAGCAGCTTAGTATGGGGGACGTATCAGCCCCAGCATTTT
NA | TRBJ1-4 | TRBV29-1 | NA | CSVGEGANEKLFF | TGCAGCGTTGGCGAGGGAGCTAATGAAAAACTGTTTTTT
NA | TRBJ2-3 | TRBV4-2 | many | CASSQTGTALPDTQYF | TGTGCCAGCAGCCAAACGGGCACCGCGCTACCAGATACGCAGTATTTT
NA | TRBJ2-5 | TRBV4-1 | many | CASSQEGKPQETQYF | TGCGCCAGCAGCCAAGAAGGAAAACCCCAAGAGACCCAGTACTTC
NA | TRBJ2-4 | TRBV28 | many | CASMEGAKNIQYF | TGTGCCAGCATGGAGGGAGCCAAAAACATTCAGTACTTC
NA | TRBJ1-1 | TRBV10-3 | many | CAITETGTEAFF | TGTGCCATCACTGAGACAGGCACTGAAGCTTTCTTT
TRBD2 | TRBJ2-7 | TRBV4-3 | NA | CASSQGTLAEQYF | TGCGCCAGCAGCCAAGGTACACTAGCGGAGCAGTACTTC
TRBD2 | TRBJ2-5 | TRBV29-1 | NA | CSVPGGRETQYF | TGCAGCGTTCCGGGAGGCAGGGAGACCCAGTACTTC
NA | TRBJ2-6 | TRBV4-3 | NA | CASSERDTPAFGANVLTF | TGCGCCAGCAGCGAACGGGACACCCCGGCATTTGGGGCCAACGTCCTGACTTTC